These 11 T cell receptor beta chains were sequenced from one sample in a study of patients and donors after allogeneic stem cell transplantation. MiXCR, applied by TCRdb to the RT-PCR reads, yields one record per CDR3 protein. The sample has 900,000 to 1,000,000 distinct CDR3 sequences, about a sixth seen once. Source material: blood, either unsorted or a sorted T cell fraction (not recorded which). The source is a human donor who was either an allogeneic HSCT recipient or a stem cell or donor lymphocyte infusion donor (not recorded which). It is not recorded whose cells these are; they may come from a transplant donor.

This clonotype was detected only once. The chain recombines TRBV24-1 with TRBJ2-7; 7 positions agree with TRBD2. The CDR3 has 14 amino acids. V dropped 4 bases and J dropped 1; count of bases not matched to a gene: 3. The germline gives CDR1 KGHDR, CDR2 SFDVKD. CDR3 sequence: CATSENGRSYEQYF. CDR3 nucleotide sequence: TGTGCCACCAGTGAAAACGGGAGGTCCTACGAGCAGTACTTC.

This clonotype was picked up a small number of times. The chain employs TRBV7-8 and TRBJ2-7; a weak D match, TRBD1 (6 bases). CDR3 size: 14 residues. Deletions cut 6 bases from V and 5 bases from J, with 17 bases between. CDR1 and CDR2 (germline): SGHVS, FQNEAQ. CDR3 in DNA: TGTGCCAGCAGATCCACAGGGACCCTCCACGAGCAGTACTTC. Protein product: CASRSTGTLHEQYF.

The V call is TRBV10-3, the J call TRBJ2-3, with 11 bases lining up with TRBD2. The length of the CDR3 is 16 residues. V shed 7 bases, J shed 0 bases, and the junction held 6 bases outside the gene matches. Germline CDR1 and CDR2: ENHRY and SYGVKD. The chain's CDR3 is CAITETSGASTDTQYF. The CDR3 bases are TGTGCCATCACCGAGACTAGCGGGGCTAGCACAGATACGCAGTATTTT.

This chain connects TRBV6-5 to TRBJ2-7; 9 bases agree with TRBD1. In germline, CDR1 is MNHEY, CDR2 SVGAGI. The CDR3 has 16 residues. Unmatched junction bases numbered 5, after V lost 0 bases and J lost 2 bases. CDR3 in DNA: TGTGCCAGCAGTTACTCCGGGACAGGGTTCCCCTACGAGCAGTACTTC. Residues: CASSYSGTGFPYEQYF.

The table lists this clonotype with a few counts. V gene TRBV12-3 or TRBV12-4 combines with J gene TRBJ2-2, with 7 bases identical to TRBD2. The V segment lost 0 bases and the J segment 8 bases; nucleotides outside the gene matches: 6. The CDR3 runs to 15 residues. The CDR3 sequence is CASSLAGGPKGELFF. DNA for the CDR3: TGTGCCAGCAGTTTAGCGGGAGGGCCGAAAGGGGAGCTGTTTTTT.

Points on this clonotype: This CDR3 is missing its conserved last phenylalanine or tryptophan, likely due to a read error. V gene TRBV20-1 combines with J gene TRBJ2-7; D is ambiguous. The V gene's germline CDR1 is DFQATT and CDR2 SNEGSKA (reference sequence). The CDR3 is 12 amino acids. Trimming took 3 bases from V and 4 from J, leaving 10 bases between them. CDR3 loop: CSAREWGYEQYS. The CDR3, as DNA: TGCAGTGCTAGGGAGTGGGGTTACGAGCAGTACTCC.

This clonotype was observed a few times. This rearrangement joins TRBV5-1 to TRBJ2-7, with 12 bases identical to TRBD2. Germline assignment: CDR1 SGHRS and CDR2 YFSETQ. CDR3 length: 15 residues. Unmatched junction bases numbered 4, after V lost 6 bases and J lost 0 bases. The CDR3 is CASTGLAGSSYEQYF. The CDR3 DNA sequence: TGCGCCAGCACAGGACTAGCGGGGAGCTCCTACGAGCAGTACTTC.

This clonotype is a singleton in its sample. The chain carries TRBV14 and TRBJ2-1, with 8 bases aligning to TRBD2. The V segment lost 4 bases and the J segment 9 bases; nucleotides outside the gene matches: 11. The CDR3 loop spans 15 amino acids. CDR1 SGHDN and CDR2 FVKESK come from the germline V gene. The CDR3: CASSPGTSGRGEQFF. The CDR3 DNA reads TGTGCCAGCAGCCCCGGGACTAGTGGTCGCGGTGAGCAGTTCTTC.

Many counts were recorded for this clonotype. CDR3 sequence (DNA): TGTGCCAGCACCATTGGGGCTTTCAAAAACATTCAGTACTTC. Its protein product is CASTIGAFKNIQYF. The chain joins TRBV12-3 or TRBV12-4 to TRBJ2-4; a possible D gene is TRBD1 (5 bases). Deletions cut 7 bases from V and 3 bases from J, with 13 bases between. This CDR3 contains 14 residues.

J is TRBJ2-5 and V is TRBV30; 7 bases are a match to TRBD2. The CDR3 sequence is 17 residues long. Trimming took 1 base from V and 8 from J; bases not matched to a gene: 19. Germline CDR1 reads GTSNPN; CDR2 reads SVGIG (reference sequence). The CDR3, as DNA: TGTGCCTGGAGTGCCCCGGGGGAGGGTGTGAATTCACCCACCCAGTACTTC. It is translated as CAWSAPGEGVNSPTQYF.

Many counts were recorded for this clonotype. The V gene is TRBV6-5, the J gene TRBJ1-4; D possibly corresponds to TRBD1 (5 bases). CDR1 and CDR2 (germline): MNHEY, SVGAGI. Trimming left V 3 bases short and J 6 bases short, with 14 bases between. The length of the CDR3 is 15 residues. The CDR3: CASSYGGKGHEKLFF. CDR3 nucleotides: TGTGCCAGCAGTTATGGAGGGAAGGGGCATGAAAAACTGTTTTTT.